The present T cell receptor beta chain was sequenced within a study of human T cells and chemical hapten exposure. The total RNA was obtained from whole blood that was not fractionated. This CDR3 contains 15 residues. V gave up 2 bases and J gave up 4 bases, with 14 bases separating them. Germline V gene lookup returns CDR1 KGHSH and CDR2 LQKENI. Each cDNA molecule in the library carried unique molecular identifiers. Authors' methods: Samples ranged from roughly 20,000 to 750,000 TCRs, with a median of approximately 96,000. Each CDR3 protein is one row after TCRdb ran MiXCR on the reads. TCRdb's processing, not the study's, gives the V and J calls here. The sample includes around 120,000 distinct CDR3 sequences, over 7% seen only once; the top ten take more than 1.3%. This clonotype was found many times.

J is TRBJ2-5 and V is TRBV18; a weak D match, TRBD2 (6 bases). The receptor's source is a human donor in good health. Some clones in this sample may be carry-over from other donors' samples. Sequencing was performed on whole blood. CDR3 bases: TGTGCCAGCTCACCAGCCGCGGGAAGCCCAGAGACCCAGTACTTC. Translating it yields CASSPAAGSPETQYF. The complete variable domain, with remaining parts taken from reference TRBV18 and TRBJ2-5, reads NAGVMQNPRHLVRRRGQEARLRCSPMKGHSHVYWYRQLPEEGLKFMVYLQKENIIDESGMPKERFSAEFPKEGPSILRIQQVVRGDSAAYFCASSPAAGSPETQYFGPGTRLLVL.